Sequencing of this T cell receptor beta chain was carried out in a study of T-cell memory formation after mild COVID-19. The authors produced TCR alpha and TCR beta cDNA libraries with sample barcodes and UMIs by 5'RACE using constant-segment primers. One entry per CDR3 protein, called by TCRdb with MiXCR from the 5' RACE reads. The sample lists some 350,000 distinct CDR3 sequences, about a sixth occurring once. Germline CDR1 reads LGHNA; CDR2 reads YNFKEQ. The CDR3 has 15 residues. Trimming removed 1 base from V and 5 bases from J; junction bases left unmatched: 5. Sequenced material: PBMCs or a T cell subset sorted from them (not recorded which). The V gene is TRBV4-2, the J gene TRBJ1-5, with 7 bases identical to TRBD1. The source of this sequence is a man aged 18 to 30 who had mild COVID-19 (a few samples of this study predate the infection). Cell type and time point are not known. CDR3: CASSQVHQGDQPQHF. DNA for the CDR3: TGTGCCAGCAGCCAAGTCCACCAGGGGGATCAGCCCCAGCATTTT.